Listed below are T cell receptor beta chains from one sample, sequenced in a study of T cell changes during pregnancy in multiple sclerosis. Some clones are missing from TCRdb's copy, which holds only in-frame ones; the method was immunoSEQ multiplex PCR. In the table there are 30,000 to 45,000 clones, roughly nine tenths of which are singletons. The sample here was CD4+ T cells from peripheral blood mononuclear cells, taken in the second trimester of pregnancy. The receptors here all came from a female donor in good health, enrolled as a control in a pregnancy study. Both conserved end residues are part of each CDR3. The D gene is left open where the match is weak. Rows give clone size only sometimes, using once, few, many, or a class for an expanded clone.

TRBV30,14,NA,TRBJ1-6,NA,CAGWPSSYNSPLHF,TGTGCCGGATGGCCTAGCTCCTATAATTCACCCCTCCACTTT
TRBV19,15,TRBD1,TRBJ2-2,NA,CASRISGQGTGELFF,TGTGCCAGTAGGATATCGGGACAGGGTACCGGGGAGCTGTTTTTT
TRBV6-5,14,TRBD2,TRBJ2-1,NA,CASSFLRGGNEQFF,TGTGCCAGCAGTTTTTTGCGGGGGGGCAATGAGCAGTTCTTC
TRBV6-6,15,TRBD1,TRBJ2-2,NA,CASRYGTGASGELFF,TGTGCCAGCAGATACGGGACAGGAGCGTCCGGGGAGCTGTTTTTT
TRBV6-1,14,TRBD2,TRBJ2-3,NA,CASRTSGGTDTQYF,TGTGCCAGCAGGACTAGCGGGGGCACAGATACGCAGTATTTT
TRBV18,12,NA,TRBJ2-3,NA,CASSPGEDTQYF,TGTGCCAGCTCCCCCGGGGAAGATACGCAGTATTTT
TRBV5-1,15,NA,TRBJ1-4,NA,CASTPLGGTNEKLFF,TGCGCCAGCACCCCCCTGGGGGGAACTAATGAAAAACTGTTTTTT
TRBV7-8,16,NA,TRBJ2-7,NA,CASSLGTASGVSEQYF,TGTGCCAGCAGCTTGGGGACAGCCTCGGGGGTTTCAGAGCAGTACTTC
TRBV9,14,NA,TRBJ1-1,NA,CASSGGQTNTEAFF,TGTGCCAGCAGCGGGGGACAAACGAACACTGAAGCTTTCTTT
TRBV11-2,15,NA,TRBJ1-1,once,CASSNHRGRNTEAFF,TGTGCCAGCAGTAACCACCGGGGGAGGAACACTGAAGCTTTCTTT